The present T cell receptor (beta chain) was sequenced within a study of blood T cell repertoires in COVID-19. The method was immunoSEQ multiplex PCR; TCRdb's version includes in-frame clones alone and lacks a portion of them. The top ten clones hold under 3.5% of a sample with roughly 150,000 clones, approximately 84% of them seen once. V lost 0 bases to trimming and J lost 6 bases, with 9 bases between them. Germline V CDR1 and CDR2: MNHEY, SVGEGT. CDR3 size: 13 residues. The sequence derives from a woman older than 75 with COVID-19, enrolled during active disease. The sequencing sample was made of peripheral blood. This rearrangement joins TRBV6-2 or TRBV6-3 to TRBJ2-7, with a possible D match to TRBD2 (5 bases). Here the CDR3 reads CASSYSRDGEQYF. CDR3 DNA sequence: TGTGCCAGCAGTTACTCACGGGATGGCGAGCAGTACTTC.